This T cell receptor beta chain was retrieved from a study of cytomegalovirus exposure and HLA in healthy donors. Whole-study context: The roughly 670 first-cohort repertoires and the 100 to 150 validation repertoires shared the same platform, a later analysis reported. Points from the study as a whole: Whilst most TCR sequences proved rare, a subset of public TCRs occurred across many donors. Overall, around 160 TCR beta chains were annotated as cytomegalovirus-associated.

Repertoires were generated with immunoSEQ multiplex PCR, while TCRdb's copy carries only in-frame clones and drops some. This table has about 160,000 clones, 84% appearing once. Concerning this clone: Antigen: not known.

This CDR3 has 15 residues. Trimming removed 5 bases from V and 2 bases from J, with 13 bases in between. CDR1 and CDR2 (germline): SNHLY, FYNNEI. The sequenced material came from PBMCs. This TCR was sampled from a man between 25 and 39 years old in good health and CMV-seropositive. The V gene is TRBV2, the J gene TRBJ1-5, with D perhaps matching TRBD1 (6 bases). The CDR3 spells CASSIQGTGNQPQHF. For the CDR3, the DNA is TGTGCCAGCAGTATACAGGGTACGGGCAATCAGCCCCAGCATTTT.